This T cell receptor (beta chain) stems from a study of metastatic and nonmetastatic thyroid tumors. This clone was picked up a small number of times. Germline CDR1 MNHNS, CDR2 SASEGT. V dropped 1 base and J dropped 14 bases, with 17 bases sitting between them. The CDR3 is 13 residues long. TCRdb recomputed clones from the PCR reads via MiXCR. This sample has around 15,000 clones, with 20% to 25% found just once. Every patient underwent thyroid surgery untreated. The receptor was derived from a male donor with papillary thyroid cancer or a benign thyroid nodule (not recorded which). Some clones in this sample may be carry-over from other donors' samples. The chain employs TRBV6-1 and TRBJ1-2; TRBD1 is a possible D gene (6 bases). The specimen sequenced was tumor tissue. CDR3 in amino acids: CASSEEFGRGQTF. CDR3 bases: TGTGCCAGCAGTGAAGAATTCGGCAGGGGCCAAACCTTC.